Listed below are T cell receptor beta chains from one sample, sequenced in a study of cytomegalovirus exposure and HLA in healthy donors. Method: immunoSEQ multiplex PCR; TCRdb's copy keeps in-frame clones and lacks some. The sample lists some 71,000 clones, around 70% occurring once. Sequencing was carried out using PBMCs. The origin of the receptors is a woman aged 50 to 60 in good health and CMV-seropositive. CDR3s include the opening cysteine and the closing phenylalanine or tryptophan. Each record gives: CDR3 protein, V gene, CDR3 length, J gene.

CASSMSGVTEAFF	TRBV19	13	TRBJ1-1
CASSVGGHGELFF	TRBV9	13	TRBJ2-2
CASSAAAETQYF	TRBV19	12	TRBJ2-5
CASTDGGQPFGQPQHF	TRBV19	16	TRBJ1-5
CASSVGWGPSQPQHF	TRBV9	15	TRBJ1-5
CASSLRVAGTYNEQFF	TRBV5-1	16	TRBJ2-1
CASSDRDYGYTF	TRBV28	12	TRBJ1-2
CASSPQGDGYTF	TRBV16	12	TRBJ1-2
CASSPGTSGVNEQFF	TRBV7-3	15	TRBJ2-1
CASSQVPQGAVGANVLTF	TRBV4-3	18	TRBJ2-6
CASSIEGSGVGEQFF	TRBV11-3	15	TRBJ2-1
CASSPSESDRGGGYTF	TRBV4-1	16	TRBJ1-2
CASSNGGLDTQYF	TRBV5-1	13	TRBJ2-3
CASSWKGYTEAFF	TRBV11-3	13	TRBJ1-1
CASRSPGVNTGELFF	TRBV6-5	15	TRBJ2-2
CASSVQGGAEAFF	TRBV19	13	TRBJ1-1
CASSEPQGRVFF	TRBV10-2	12	TRBJ1-4
CASKQGWDTGELFF	TRBV19	14	TRBJ2-2
CASRGPTGSQPQHF	TRBV2	14	TRBJ1-5
CASSQTYEQYF	TRBV2	11	TRBJ2-7
CASSWRRSYGYTF	TRBV6-5	13	TRBJ1-2
CASSVRGFVELFF	TRBV2	13	TRBJ1-4
CAISVQAGDTEAFF	TRBV10-3	14	TRBJ1-1
CASSAGQGVSPLHF	TRBV7-2	14	TRBJ1-6
CASSSGTEIDGYTF	TRBV6-6	14	TRBJ1-2
CASSSSERGQYF	TRBV7-9	12	TRBJ2-7
CASRGTGRSYEQYF	TRBV6-1	14	TRBJ2-7
CASSGDRFLGEQYF	TRBV9	14	TRBJ2-7